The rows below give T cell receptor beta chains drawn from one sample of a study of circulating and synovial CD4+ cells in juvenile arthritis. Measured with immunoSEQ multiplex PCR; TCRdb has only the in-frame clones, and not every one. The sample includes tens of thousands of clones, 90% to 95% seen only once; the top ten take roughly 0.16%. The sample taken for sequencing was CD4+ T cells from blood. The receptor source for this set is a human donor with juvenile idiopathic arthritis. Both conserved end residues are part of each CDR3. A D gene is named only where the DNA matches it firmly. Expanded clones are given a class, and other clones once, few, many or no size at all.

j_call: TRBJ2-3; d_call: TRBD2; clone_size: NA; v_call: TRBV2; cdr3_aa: CASSEGIAGFTDTQYF; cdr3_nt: TGTGCCAGCAGTGAAGGAATAGCGGGATTCACAGATACGCAGTATTTT
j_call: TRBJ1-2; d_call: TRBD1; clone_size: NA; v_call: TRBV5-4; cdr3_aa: CASSPGGSGQGYGYTF; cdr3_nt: TGTGCCAGCAGCCCTGGAGGGAGTGGACAGGGCTATGGCTACACCTTC
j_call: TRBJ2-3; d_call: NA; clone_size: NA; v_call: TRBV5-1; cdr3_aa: CATLIGDTQYF; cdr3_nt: TGCGCCACTCTTATCGGGGATACGCAGTATTTT
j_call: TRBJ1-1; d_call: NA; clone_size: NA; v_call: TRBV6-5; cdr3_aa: CASGISGTYNTEAFF; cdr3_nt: TGTGCCAGCGGAATATCCGGGACATATAACACTGAAGCTTTCTTT
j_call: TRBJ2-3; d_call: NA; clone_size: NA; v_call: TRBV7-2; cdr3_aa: CASSLRNTQYF; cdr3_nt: TGTGCCAGCAGCTTACGTAATACGCAGTATTTT
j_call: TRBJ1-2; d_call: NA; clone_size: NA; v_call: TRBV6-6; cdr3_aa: CASSYRVAPSYGYTF; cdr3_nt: TGTGCCAGCAGTTACCGGGTAGCCCCTAGCTATGGCTACACCTTC
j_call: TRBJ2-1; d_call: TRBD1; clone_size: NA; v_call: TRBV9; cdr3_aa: CASSVATGQGGEQFF; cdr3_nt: TGTGCCAGCAGCGTAGCTACAGGACAGGGCGGTGAGCAGTTCTTC
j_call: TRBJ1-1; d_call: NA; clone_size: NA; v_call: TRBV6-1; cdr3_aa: CASGKTGNTEAFF; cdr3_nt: TGTGCCAGTGGGAAAACAGGGAACACTGAAGCTTTCTTT
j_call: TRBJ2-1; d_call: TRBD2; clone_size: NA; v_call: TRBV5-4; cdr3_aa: CASSLGGTSGNEQFF; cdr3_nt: TGTGCCAGCAGCTTGGGTGGGACTAGCGGGAATGAGCAGTTCTTC
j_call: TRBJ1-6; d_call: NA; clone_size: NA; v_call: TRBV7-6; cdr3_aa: CASSLAASGDSPLHF; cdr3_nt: TGTGCCAGCAGCCTGGCGGCAAGCGGGGATTCACCCCTCCACTTT
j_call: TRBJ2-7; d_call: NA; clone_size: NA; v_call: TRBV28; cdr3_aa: CASSARTPYEQYF; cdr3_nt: TGTGCCAGCAGTGCGCGCACGCCTTACGAGCAGTACTTC
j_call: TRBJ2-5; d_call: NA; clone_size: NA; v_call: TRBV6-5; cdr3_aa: CASSSPPSGEETQYF; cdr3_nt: TGTGCCAGCAGTTCCCCGCCCAGCGGAGAAGAGACCCAGTACTTC
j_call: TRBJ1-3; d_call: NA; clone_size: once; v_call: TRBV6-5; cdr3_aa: CASSERTGNTIYF; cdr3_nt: TGTGCCAGCAGCGAGAGGACTGGAAACACCATATATTTT
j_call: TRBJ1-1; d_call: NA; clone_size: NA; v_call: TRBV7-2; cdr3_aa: CASSLWAGSGNTEAFF; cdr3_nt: TGTGCCAGCAGCTTATGGGCGGGGTCGGGGAACACTGAAGCTTTCTTT
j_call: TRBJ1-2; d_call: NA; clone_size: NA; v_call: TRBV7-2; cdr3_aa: CASSLDRVAGYTF; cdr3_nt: TGTGCCAGCAGCTTAGACAGGGTAGCTGGCTACACCTTC
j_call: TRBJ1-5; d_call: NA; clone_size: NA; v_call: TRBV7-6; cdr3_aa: CASTSGRNQPQHF; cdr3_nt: TGTGCCAGCACCTCAGGGCGCAATCAGCCCCAGCATTTT
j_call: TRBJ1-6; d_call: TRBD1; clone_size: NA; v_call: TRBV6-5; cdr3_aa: CASRRDSNNSPLHF; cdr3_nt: TGTGCCAGCAGGAGGGACAGTAATAATTCACCCCTCCACTTT
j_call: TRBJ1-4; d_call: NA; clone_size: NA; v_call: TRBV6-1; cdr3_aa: CATHRATNEKLFF; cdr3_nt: TGTGCCACCCACAGGGCGACTAATGAAAAACTGTTTTTT
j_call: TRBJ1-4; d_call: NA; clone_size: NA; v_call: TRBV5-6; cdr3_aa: CASSLWKGVATNEKLFF; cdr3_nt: TGTGCCAGCAGCTTATGGAAAGGGGTTGCAACTAATGAAAAACTGTTTTTT
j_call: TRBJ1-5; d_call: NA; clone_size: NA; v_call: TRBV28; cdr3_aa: CASTWEQVGNQPQHF; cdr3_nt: TGTGCCAGCACCTGGGAACAGGTGGGCAATCAGCCCCAGCATTTT
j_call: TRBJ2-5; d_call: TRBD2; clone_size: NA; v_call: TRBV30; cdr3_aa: CAWSVRRTSGVGETQYF; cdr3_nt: TGTGCCTGGAGTGTACGTAGGACTAGCGGAGTAGGCGAGACCCAGTACTTC
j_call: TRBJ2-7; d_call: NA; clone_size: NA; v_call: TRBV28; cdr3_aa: CASSFRGSDEQYF; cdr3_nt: TGTGCCAGCAGTTTCCGGGGGTCGGACGAGCAGTACTTC
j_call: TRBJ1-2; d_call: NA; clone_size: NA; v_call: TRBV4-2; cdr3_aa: CASSQDDSFDGYTF; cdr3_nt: TGTGCCAGCAGCCAAGATGACAGTTTTGATGGCTACACCTTC
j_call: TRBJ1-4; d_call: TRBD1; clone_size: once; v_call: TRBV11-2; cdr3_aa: CASSPRQGDNEKLFF; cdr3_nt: TGTGCCAGCAGTCCGAGACAGGGGGATAATGAAAAACTGTTTTTT
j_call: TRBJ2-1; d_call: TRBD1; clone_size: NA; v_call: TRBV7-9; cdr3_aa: CASSFTRQGLFEQFF; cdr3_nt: TGTGCCAGCAGCTTCACAAGACAGGGTCTTTTTGAGCAGTTCTTC
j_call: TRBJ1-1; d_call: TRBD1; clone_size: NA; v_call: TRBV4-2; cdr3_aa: CATLGGTGAFF; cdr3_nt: TGTGCCACCCTAGGGGGGACAGGGGCTTTCTTT
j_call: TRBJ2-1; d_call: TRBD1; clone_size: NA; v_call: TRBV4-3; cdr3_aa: CASSQGHRGTHNEQFF; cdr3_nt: TGCGCCAGCAGCCAAGGCCACAGGGGGACACACAATGAGCAGTTCTTC
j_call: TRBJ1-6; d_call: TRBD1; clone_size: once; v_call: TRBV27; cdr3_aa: CASSIRTGRSPDNSPLHF; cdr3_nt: TGTGCCAGCAGTATACGGACAGGCCGCTCCCCCGATAATTCCCCCCTCCACTTT
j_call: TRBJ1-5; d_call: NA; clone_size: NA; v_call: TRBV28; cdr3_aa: CASSLGRKGGGNQPQHF; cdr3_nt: TGTGCCAGCAGTTTGGGGCGTAAGGGAGGGGGCAATCAGCCCCAGCATTTT
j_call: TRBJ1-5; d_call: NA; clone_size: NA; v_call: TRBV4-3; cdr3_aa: CASSQVITSNQPQHF; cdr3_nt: TGCGCCAGCAGCCAAGTCATAACAAGCAATCAGCCCCAGCATTTT
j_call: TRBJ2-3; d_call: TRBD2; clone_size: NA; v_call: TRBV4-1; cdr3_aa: CASSQEGLADTDTQYF; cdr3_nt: TGCGCCAGCAGCCAAGAAGGACTAGCGGATACAGATACGCAGTATTTT
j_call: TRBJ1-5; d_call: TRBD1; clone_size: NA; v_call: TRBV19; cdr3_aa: CASSPSRGRGLIQPQHF; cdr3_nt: TGTGCCAGTAGTCCCTCTCGGGGCAGGGGGCTTATTCAGCCCCAGCATTTT
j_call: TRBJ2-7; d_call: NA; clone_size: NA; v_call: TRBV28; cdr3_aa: CASSPRYYEQYF; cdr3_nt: TGTGCCAGCAGTCCCCGTTACTACGAGCAGTACTTC
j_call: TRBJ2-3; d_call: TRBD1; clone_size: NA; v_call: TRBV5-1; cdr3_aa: CASSFDRGTDTQYF; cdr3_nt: TGCGCCAGCAGCTTCGACAGGGGCACAGATACGCAGTATTTT
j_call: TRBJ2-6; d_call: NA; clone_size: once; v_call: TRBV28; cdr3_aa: CASIGGQIGANVLTF; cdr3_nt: TGTGCCAGCATCGGCGGCCAAATTGGGGCCAACGTCCTGACTTTC
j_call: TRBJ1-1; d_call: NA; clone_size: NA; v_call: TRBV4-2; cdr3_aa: CASSQDVKGGGTEAFF; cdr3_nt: TGTGCCAGCAGCCAAGATGTGAAGGGAGGGGGCACTGAAGCTTTCTTT
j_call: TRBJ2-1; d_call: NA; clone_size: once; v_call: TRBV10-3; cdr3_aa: CAISYLGLDNEQFF; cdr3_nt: TGTGCCATCTCGTACTTGGGACTTGACAATGAGCAGTTCTTC
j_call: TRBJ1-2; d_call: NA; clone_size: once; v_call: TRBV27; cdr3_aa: CASSLQRNYGYTF; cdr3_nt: TGTGCCAGCAGTTTACAGCGAAACTATGGCTACACCTTC
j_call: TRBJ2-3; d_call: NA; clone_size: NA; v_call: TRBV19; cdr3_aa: CASRSDKSFPDTQYF; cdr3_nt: TGTGCCAGTAGAAGTGACAAGAGTTTCCCAGATACGCAGTATTTT
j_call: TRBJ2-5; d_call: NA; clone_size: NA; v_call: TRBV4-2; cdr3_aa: CASSQAQRETQYF; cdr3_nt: TGTGCCAGCAGCCAAGCACAGCGGGAGACCCAGTACTTC
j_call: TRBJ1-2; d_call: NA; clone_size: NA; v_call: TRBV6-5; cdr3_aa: CASRGMANYGYTF; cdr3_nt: TGTGCCAGCAGGGGCATGGCTAACTATGGCTACACCTTC
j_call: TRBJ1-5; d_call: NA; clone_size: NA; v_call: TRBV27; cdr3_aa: CASSLDGRRSTGVRKPQHF; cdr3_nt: TGTGCCAGCAGTTTGGACGGACGAAGGTCTACGGGGGTAAGGAAGCCCCAGCATTTT
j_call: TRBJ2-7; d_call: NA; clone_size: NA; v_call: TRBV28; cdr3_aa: CASSSHDLNEQYF; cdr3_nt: TGTGCCAGCAGTTCCCACGACTTGAACGAGCAGTACTTC
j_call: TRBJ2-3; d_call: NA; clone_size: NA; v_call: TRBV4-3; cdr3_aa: CASSQGVPDTQYF; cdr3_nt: TGCGCCAGCAGCCAAGGCGTACCAGATACGCAGTATTTT
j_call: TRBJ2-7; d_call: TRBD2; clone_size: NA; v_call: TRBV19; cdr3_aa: CASSTSGGTYEQYF; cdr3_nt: TGTGCCAGTAGTACTAGCGGGGGTACCTACGAGCAGTACTTC
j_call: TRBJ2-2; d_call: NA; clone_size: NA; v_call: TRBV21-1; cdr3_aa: CASILSVNTGELFF; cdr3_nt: TGTGCCAGCATCCTTAGCGTGAACACCGGGGAGCTGTTTTTT
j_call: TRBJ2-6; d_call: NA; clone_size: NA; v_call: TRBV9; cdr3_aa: CASSVREGAGANVLTF; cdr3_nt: TGTGCCAGCAGCGTCAGGGAGGGGGCTGGGGCCAACGTCCTGACTTTC
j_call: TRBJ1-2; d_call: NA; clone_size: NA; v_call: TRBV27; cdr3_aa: CASSLRLQGPAGYTF; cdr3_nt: TGTGCCAGCAGTTTACGTTTGCAGGGGCCCGCTGGCTACACCTTC
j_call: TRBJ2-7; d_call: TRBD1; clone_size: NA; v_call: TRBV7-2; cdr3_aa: CASSPRTGGRHEQYF; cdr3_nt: TGTGCCAGCAGCCCGAGGACAGGGGGTAGGCACGAGCAGTACTTC
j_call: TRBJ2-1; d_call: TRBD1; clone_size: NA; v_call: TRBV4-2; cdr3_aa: CASSLTGTGEFNEQFF; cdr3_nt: TGTGCCAGCAGCCTCACAGGGACAGGGGAATTCAATGAGCAGTTCTTC
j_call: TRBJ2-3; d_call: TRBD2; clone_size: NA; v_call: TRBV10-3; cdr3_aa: CAISKRTSGGVTDTQYF; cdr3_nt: TGTGCCATCAGTAAACGGACTAGCGGGGGTGTTACAGATACGCAGTATTTT
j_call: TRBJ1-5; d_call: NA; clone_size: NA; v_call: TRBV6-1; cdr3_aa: CASTRGGDSNQPQHF; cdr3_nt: TGTGCCAGCACCCGGGGAGGGGATAGCAATCAGCCCCAGCATTTT
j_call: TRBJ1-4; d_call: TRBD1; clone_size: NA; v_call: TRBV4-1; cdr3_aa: CASSSHGTGVTNEKLFF; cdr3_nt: TGCGCCAGCAGCTCTCACGGGACAGGGGTAACTAATGAAAAACTGTTTTTT